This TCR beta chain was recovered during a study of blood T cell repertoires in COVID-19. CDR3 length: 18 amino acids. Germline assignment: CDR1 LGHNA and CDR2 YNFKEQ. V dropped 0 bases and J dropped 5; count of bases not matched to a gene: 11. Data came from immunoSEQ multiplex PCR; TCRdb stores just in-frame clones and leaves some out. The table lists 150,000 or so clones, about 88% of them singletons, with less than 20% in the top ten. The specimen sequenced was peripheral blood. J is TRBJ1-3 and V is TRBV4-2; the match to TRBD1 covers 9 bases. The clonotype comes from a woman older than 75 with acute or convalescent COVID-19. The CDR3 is CASSQDLAWGQGRNTIYF. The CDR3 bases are TGTGCCAGCAGCCAAGATCTGGCCTGGGGACAGGGTAGAAACACCATATATTTT.